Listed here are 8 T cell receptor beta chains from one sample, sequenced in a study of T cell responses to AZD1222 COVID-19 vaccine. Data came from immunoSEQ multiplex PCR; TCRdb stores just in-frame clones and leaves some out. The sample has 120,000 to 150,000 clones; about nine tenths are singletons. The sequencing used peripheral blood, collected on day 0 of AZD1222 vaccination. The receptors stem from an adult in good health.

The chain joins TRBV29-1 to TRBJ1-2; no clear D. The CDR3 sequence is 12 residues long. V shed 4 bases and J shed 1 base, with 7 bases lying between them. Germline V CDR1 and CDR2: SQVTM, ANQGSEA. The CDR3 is CSVVFHNYGYTF. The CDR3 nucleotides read TGCAGCGTTGTGTTCCATAACTATGGCTACACCTTC.

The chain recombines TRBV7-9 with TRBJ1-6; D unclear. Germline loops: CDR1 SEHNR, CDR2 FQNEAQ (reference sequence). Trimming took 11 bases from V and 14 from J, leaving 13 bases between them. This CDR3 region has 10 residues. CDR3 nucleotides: TGTGCCGGAGGAGAAAATACCCTCCACTTT. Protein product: CAGGENTLHF.

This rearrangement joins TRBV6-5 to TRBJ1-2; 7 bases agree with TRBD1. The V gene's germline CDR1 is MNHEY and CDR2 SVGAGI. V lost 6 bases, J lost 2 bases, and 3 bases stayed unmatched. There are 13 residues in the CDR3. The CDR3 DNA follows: TGTGCCAGCAGAGGGGACAGAAACTATGGCTACACCTTC. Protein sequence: CASRGDRNYGYTF.

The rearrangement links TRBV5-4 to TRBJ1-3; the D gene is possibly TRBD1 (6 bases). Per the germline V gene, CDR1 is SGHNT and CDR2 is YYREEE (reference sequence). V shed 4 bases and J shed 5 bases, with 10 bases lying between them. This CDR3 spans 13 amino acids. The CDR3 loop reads CASSNTGRNTIYF. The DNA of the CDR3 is TGTGCCAGCAGCAACACAGGGAGAAACACCATATATTTT.

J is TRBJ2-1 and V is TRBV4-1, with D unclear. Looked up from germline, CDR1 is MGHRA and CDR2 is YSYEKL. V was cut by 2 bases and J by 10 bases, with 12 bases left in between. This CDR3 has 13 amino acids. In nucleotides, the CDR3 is TGCGCCAGCAGCCAACCCCCAGCATGGGAGCAGTTCTTC. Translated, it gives CASSQPPAWEQFF.

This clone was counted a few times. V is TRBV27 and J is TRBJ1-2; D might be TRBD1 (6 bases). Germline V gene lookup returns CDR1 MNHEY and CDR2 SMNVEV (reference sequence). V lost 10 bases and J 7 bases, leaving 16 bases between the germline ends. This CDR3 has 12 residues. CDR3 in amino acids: CATAAGASGYTF. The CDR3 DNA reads TGTGCCACCGCAGCGGGGGCGAGTGGCTACACCTTC.

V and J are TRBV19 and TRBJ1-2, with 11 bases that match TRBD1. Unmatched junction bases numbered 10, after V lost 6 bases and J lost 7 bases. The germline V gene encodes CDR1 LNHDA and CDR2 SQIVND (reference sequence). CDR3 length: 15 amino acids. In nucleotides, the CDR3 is TGTGCCAGTAGCCGAGGACAGGGGGCGACTGTTGGCTACACCTTC. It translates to CASSRGQGATVGYTF.

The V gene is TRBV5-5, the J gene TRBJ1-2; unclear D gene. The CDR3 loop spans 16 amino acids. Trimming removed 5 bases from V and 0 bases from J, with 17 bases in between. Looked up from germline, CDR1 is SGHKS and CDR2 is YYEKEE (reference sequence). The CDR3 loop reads CASSSGRQGPNYGYTF. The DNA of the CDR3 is TGTGCCAGCAGTAGTGGGCGCCAAGGCCCTAACTATGGCTACACCTTC. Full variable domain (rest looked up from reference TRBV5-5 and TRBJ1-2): DAGVTQSPTHLIKTRGQQVTLRCSPISGHKSVSWYQQVLGQGPQFIFQYYEKEERGRGNFPDRFSARQFPNYSSELNVNALLLGDSALYLCASSSGRQGPNYGYTFGSGTRLTVV.